One and the same sample provided the 4 T cell receptor beta chains below, sequenced in a study of PD-1 blockade in classical Hodgkin lymphoma. Sequencing was performed with immunoSEQ multiplex PCR; in TCRdb, only in-frame clones are kept and a portion is missing. The repertoire holds approximately 89,000 clones, with around 80% as singletons. No patient escaped relapse after autologous stem cell transplantation, and brentuximab vedotin exposure varied. Sequencing was performed on peripheral blood mononuclear cells (PBMCs), taken at baseline. Receptor source: a human donor with classical Hodgkin lymphoma.

The CDR3 DNA follows: TGTGCCACCAGCAGAGATCGGAGAGAATCTGGGGCCAACGTCCTGACTTTC. It encodes CATSRDRRESGANVLTF. The gene calls are TRBV15 and TRBJ2-6; D is unresolved. The germline gives CDR1 LNHNV, CDR2 YYDKDF (reference sequence). Trimming shortened V by 0 bases and J by 1 base, and 10 bases separated the two germline ends. This CDR3 has 17 residues.

The rearrangement links TRBV9 to TRBJ2-7, with a weak D call TRBD1 (5 bases). This CDR3 contains 15 residues. Germline V gene lookup returns CDR1 SGDLS and CDR2 YYNGEE. The V end was cut by 0 bases, the J end by 7 bases, with 17 bases between. The CDR3 DNA reads TGTGCCAGCAGCGTAGCCGAAGGGGCTCCCCCAGAGCAGTACTTC. Its protein product is CASSVAEGAPPEQYF.

The V and J genes are TRBV21-1 and TRBJ2-7. TRBV21-1 is a pseudogene locus. The CDR3 sequence is 13 residues long. CDR3 nucleotide sequence: TGTGCCAGCAGCAACGGCGTTTCCTACGAGCAGTACTTC. It yields the protein CASSNGVSYEQYF.

This sequence joins TRBV5-1 and TRBJ2-7; D is ambiguous. The ends were cut back, 4 bases at V and 0 bases at J, with 5 bases in the middle. Germline loops: CDR1 SGHRS, CDR2 YFSETQ. The CDR3 extends over 12 amino acids. CDR3 loop: CASSRDSYEQYF. The CDR3 DNA sequence: TGCGCCAGCAGCCGCGACTCCTACGAGCAGTACTTC.